This T cell receptor beta chain is drawn from a study of T cell changes during pregnancy in multiple sclerosis. The germline gives CDR1 LNHNV, CDR2 YYDKDF (reference sequence). Germline trimming cut 4 bases from V and 7 bases from J; bases unmatched to any gene: 4. This CDR3 is built from 14 residues. Generated by immunoSEQ multiplex PCR, the TCRdb table keeps only in-frame clones and is missing some. The data show tens of thousands of clones, about nine tenths seen once. The sequence was collected from a female donor in good health, enrolled as a control in a pregnancy study. The input for sequencing was peripheral blood, taken in the first trimester of pregnancy. J is TRBJ2-1 and V is TRBV15, with 10 bases fitting TRBD2. In DNA, the CDR3 is TGTGCCACCAGCAACCAACTAGCGGGGAATGAGCAGTTCTTC. Translated, it gives CATSNQLAGNEQFF. Supplemented by reference TRBV15 and TRBJ2-1, the full variable domain reads DAMVIQNPRYQVTQFGKPVTLSCSQTLNHNVMYWYQQKSSQAPKLLFHYYDKDFNNEADTPDNFQSRRPNTSFCFLDIRSPGLGDTAMYLCATSNQLAGNEQFFGPGTRLTVL.